This entry is about one TCR beta chain. This entry belongs to a study of blood T cell repertoires in COVID-19. Study background: Samples taken during acute and convalescent COVID-19 were collected in the United States, Italy and Spain. From T cells, B-cell-depleted T cells, or PBMCs came the material, which was cDNA or gDNA.

The CDR3 contains 19 residues. Unmatched junction bases numbered 16, after V lost 5 bases and J lost 0 bases. Germline V gene lookup returns CDR1 SGDLS and CDR2 YYNGEE. Assay used: immunoSEQ multiplex PCR; TCRdb lists only in-frame clones, some missing. Of approximately 450,000 clones listed, 70% to 90% are singletons. Sequenced sample: PBMCs or T cells enriched from blood (not recorded which). This chain joins TRBV9 and TRBJ2-3; 9 bases fit TRBD2. This sequence was found in a woman between 18 and 30 years old with acute COVID-19. The CDR3 DNA reads as TGTGCCAGCAGTCATACGACTAGCGGTGGCCCTTATAGCACAGATACGCAGTATTTT. Protein product: CASSHTTSGGPYSTDTQYF.